Each of the 4 T cell receptor beta chains below was sequenced from the same sample in a study of CD8+CD57+ T cells in acquired aplastic anemia. Investigators profiled TCR beta VDJ and CDR3 from genomic DNA template. TCRdb reprocessed the reads with MiXCR, giving one entry per CDR3 protein. Among some 150,000 distinct CDR3 sequences listed, roughly two fifths were seen once. Sequencing was carried out using sorted CD4+, CD8+, or CD8+CD57+ T cells (not recorded which) from PBMCs. The receptors come from a human donor in good health, serving as a control.

This clonotype was recorded at least ten times. This chain links TRBV11-2 with TRBJ2-7; 11 bases agree with TRBD1. The CDR3 is 15 amino acids. Per germline, CDR1 SGHAT and CDR2 FQNNGV. Trimming took 4 bases from V and 3 from J; bases not matched to a gene: 5. In DNA form, the CDR3 reads TGTGCCAGCAGCTCGCAGGGACAGGGGGACTACGAGCAGTACTTC. Its protein product is CASSSQGQGDYEQYF.

At least ten counts were recorded for this clonotype. This rearrangement joins TRBV11-2 to TRBJ1-2; no clear D. Germline assignment: CDR1 SGHAT and CDR2 FQNNGV. The CDR3 has 12 amino acids. V was clipped by 5 bases and J by 8 bases, with 12 bases between them. CDR3 in amino acids: CASSPQSVGYTF. CDR3 nucleotide sequence: TGTGCCAGCAGCCCACAATCTGTCGGCTACACCTTC.

As to this clonotype: With a much larger clone just one base away, this may be a read error. The chain has TRBV5-1 and TRBJ2-3, with TRBD1 matching over 7 bases. From germline, CDR1 is SGHRS and CDR2 YFSETQ. The CDR3 consists of 15 residues. CDR3 sequence (DNA): TGCGCCAGCAGCTTACCGGACAGGAGCACAGATACGCGGTATTTT. Translating gives CASSLPDRSTDTRYF.

This chain joins TRBV10-2 and TRBJ2-1, with 9 bases matching TRBD2. The ends lost 8 bases at V and 0 bases at J; junction bases unmatched: 8. Per the germline V gene, CDR1 is WSHSY and CDR2 is SAAADI. CDR3 size: 16 residues. The CDR3 DNA follows: TGCGCCAGCCGGCTAGCGGGACTGAGCTCCTACAATGAGCAGTTCTTC. Translated, it gives CASRLAGLSSYNEQFF.